Listed below are T cell receptor beta chains from one sample, sequenced in a study of cytomegalovirus exposure and HLA in healthy donors. The protocol was immunoSEQ multiplex PCR, while the TCRdb copy is restricted to in-frame clones and leaves out a portion. Among 160,000 or so clones listed, approximately 86% were seen once. Sequenced: PBMCs. All receptors come from a woman aged 18 to 35 in good health and CMV-seronegative. Each CDR3 is given with its conserved first and last residue. The D gene is left open where the match is weak. A row's size may be missing; if present it is once, few, many or a size class.

j_call	v_call	clone_size	d_call	cdr3_nt	cdr3_aa
TRBJ2-3	TRBV6-1	NA	TRBD2	TGTGCCAGCAGCGCTCTAGCGGGGGCAGATACGCAGTATTTT	CASSALAGADTQYF
TRBJ2-7	TRBV19	NA	TRBD1	TGTGCCAGCAGCCCCGGGACAGGGTACTACGAGCAGTACTTC	CASSPGTGYYEQYF
TRBJ2-5	TRBV2	NA	NA	TGTGCCAGCAGACGCGGGATAAAAGAGACCCAGTACTTC	CASRRGIKETQYF
TRBJ2-7	TRBV28	NA	NA	TGTGCCAGCAGGCTATACGAGCAGTACTTC	CASRLYEQYF
TRBJ1-2	TRBV19	NA	TRBD1	TGTGCCAGTAGTATACAACAGGGGGCACCCTATGGCTACACCTTC	CASSIQQGAPYGYTF
TRBJ1-4	TRBV6-5	NA	NA	TGTGCCAGCAGGCCAGGGAGGAGGAATGAAAAACTGTTTTTT	CASRPGRRNEKLFF
TRBJ2-5	TRBV2	NA	NA	TGTGCCAGCAGAGCTCAGTCCGCGGCGGAGACCCAGTACTTC	CASRAQSAAETQYF
TRBJ2-1	TRBV27	NA	TRBD2	TGTGCCAGCAGTGTATGGGGACTATACAATGAGCAGTTCTTC	CASSVWGLYNEQFF
TRBJ2-2	TRBV13	NA	TRBD1	TGTGCCAGCAGCCCCCGGGACAGGGACGATTTCGGGGAGCTGTTTTTT	CASSPRDRDDFGELFF
TRBJ2-1	TRBV6-1	NA	NA	TGTGCCAGCAGTGAACTTTCAGGGGGGCCCTACAATGAGCAGTTCTTC	CASSELSGGPYNEQFF
TRBJ2-4	TRBV11-2	NA	NA	TGTGCCAGCAGCTCTTACAGGGTTCTGGCCAAAAACATTCAGTACTTC	CASSSYRVLAKNIQYF
TRBJ2-5	TRBV7-9	NA	NA	TGTGCCAGCAGCTTAGTCGTAGAGACCCAGTACTTC	CASSLVVETQYF
TRBJ2-5	TRBV5-1	NA	TRBD2	TGCGCCAGCAGCGCTAGACTAGCGGGGAGAGAGACCCAGTACTTC	CASSARLAGRETQYF
TRBJ2-7	TRBV12-5	NA	TRBD2	TGTGCTAGTGGTTTGCCTCCTGGGACTAGCGGGAATCCCTACGAGCAGTACTTC	CASGLPPGTSGNPYEQYF
TRBJ2-1	TRBV6-5	NA	TRBD2	TGTGCCAGCAGTTACTTGGGACTAGCGGGGCAAAATGAGCAGTTCTTC	CASSYLGLAGQNEQFF
TRBJ2-2	TRBV2	NA	NA	TGTGCCAGCAGTGACCTACAGGGAACCGGGGAGCTGTTTTTT	CASSDLQGTGELFF
TRBJ1-4	TRBV6-1	few	NA	TGTGCCAGCAGTGAAACGGGACTCTGGGGAGAAAAACTGTTTTTT	CASSETGLWGEKLFF
TRBJ1-6	TRBV30	NA	TRBD1	TGTGCCTGGGCCGGGACAGGGTTTTCACCCCTCCACTTT	CAWAGTGFSPLHF
TRBJ1-1	TRBV2	once	NA	TGTGCCAGCAGTCTAGTTCTAGGTATGAACACTGAAGCTTTCTTT	CASSLVLGMNTEAFF
TRBJ1-5	TRBV10-1	NA	TRBD1	TGCGCCAGCAGTGAGTCACCCGGACAGGGGCCATTCAATCAGCCCCAGCATTTT	CASSESPGQGPFNQPQHF
TRBJ1-1	TRBV19	NA	NA	TGTGCCAGTAGTCCGAACTCTTACAGGGTAGGTACTGAAGCTTTCTTT	CASSPNSYRVGTEAFF
TRBJ1-5	TRBV25-1	NA	TRBD1	TGTGCCAGCAGTGAATCAGGGGGGCATCAGCCCCAGCATTTT	CASSESGGHQPQHF
TRBJ2-5	TRBV5-1	NA	NA	TGCGCCAGCAGCTCAGGGGCCCAAGAGACCCAGTACTTC	CASSSGAQETQYF
TRBJ1-3	TRBV18	NA	TRBD1	TGTGCCAGCTCACCACCGGGACAGGGACCTTTTTCCTCTGGAAACACCATATATTTT	CASSPPGQGPFSSGNTIYF
TRBJ2-2	TRBV7-2	NA	TRBD2	TGTGCCAGCAGCCAAAGACTAGCGGGGGATGGGGAGCTGTTTTTT	CASSQRLAGDGELFF
TRBJ1-2	TRBV9	NA	TRBD1	TGTGCCAGCAGGGGGCTTGGGACAGGGCATCCGTTCTTC	CASRGLGTGHPFF
TRBJ1-2	TRBV28	NA	TRBD1	TGTGCCAGCACAGGGGGCTATGGCTACACCTTC	CASTGGYGYTF
TRBJ2-2	TRBV27	NA	NA	TGTGCCAGCAGTCCCGTCTACGGCGGGGAGCTGTTTTTT	CASSPVYGGELFF
TRBJ2-1	TRBV27	NA	NA	TGTGCCAGTAAGGTCGTACAGGGCGGGAATGAGCAGTTCTTC	CASKVVQGGNEQFF
TRBJ1-2	TRBV11-2	NA	NA	TGTGCCAGCAGCTTAGATCGGGGGACGGCCGGTGGCTACACCTTC	CASSLDRGTAGGYTF
TRBJ2-3	TRBV28	NA	TRBD2	TGTGCCAGCAGTTCCCCTTTAGCGGGAGGGACCGATACGCAGTATTTT	CASSSPLAGGTDTQYF
TRBJ2-1	TRBV6-4	few	TRBD2	TGTGCCAGCAGTGACTCTAGCGGGGACTACAATGAGCAGTTCTTC	CASSDSSGDYNEQFF
TRBJ1-6	TRBV5-1	NA	NA	TGCGCCAGCAGCTTGGCGATCGGGTCACCCCTCCACTTT	CASSLAIGSPLHF
TRBJ1-2	TRBV5-5	few	NA	TGTGCCAGCAGCTCTATCCAGGGGTCCTATGGCTACACCTTC	CASSSIQGSYGYTF
TRBJ2-7	TRBV6-6	NA	TRBD1	TGTGCCAGCAGTTACGGGCAGGGGGCAGGCGAGCAGTACTTC	CASSYGQGAGEQYF
TRBJ1-6	TRBV7-9	NA	NA	TGTGCCAGCAGCTCCGACTACACGAGCTCCTATAATTCACCCCTCCACTTT	CASSSDYTSSYNSPLHF
TRBJ2-7	TRBV28	NA	NA	TGTGCCAGCATAGGGGCCACCTTCCCCTACGAGCAGTACTTC	CASIGATFPYEQYF
TRBJ1-6	TRBV6-1	NA	NA	TGTGCCAGCAGTGGGTCGGAGTATAATTCACCCCTCCACTTT	CASSGSEYNSPLHF
TRBJ2-7	TRBV9	NA	NA	TGTGCCAGCAGCGTAGTAGAGGACTCGTCAATCCACGAGCAGTACTTC	CASSVVEDSSIHEQYF
TRBJ2-1	TRBV7-9	NA	TRBD2	TGTGCCAGCAGCTCCAGCGGGGCCTCCTACAATGAGCAGTTCTTC	CASSSSGASYNEQFF
TRBJ2-7	TRBV10-3	NA	TRBD1	TGTGCCATCAACGGACAGGGCCGCGAGCAGTACTTC	CAINGQGREQYF
TRBJ2-3	TRBV5-1	NA	NA	TGCGCCAGCAGCGGAGGAAGGGACTTCACAGATACGCAGTATTTT	CASSGGRDFTDTQYF
TRBJ2-7	TRBV30	NA	TRBD1	TGTGCCTGGAGTCGTGGGACAGGGCTTAGCGAGCAGTACTTC	CAWSRGTGLSEQYF
TRBJ1-4	TRBV6-1	NA	NA	TGTGCCAGCAGTGAATTTCCCGGGACGGGGGGTGAAAAACTGTTTTTT	CASSEFPGTGGEKLFF
TRBJ1-1	TRBV6-6	NA	NA	TGTGCCAGCAGTTACGTTTTCACAGGGAACACTGAAGCTTTCTTT	CASSYVFTGNTEAFF
TRBJ1-2	TRBV30	NA	NA	TGTGCCTGGAGTATTAATGAGTATGGCTACACCTTC	CAWSINEYGYTF
TRBJ1-6	TRBV6-5	NA	NA	TGTGCCAGCAGTTACGAGGGGGGGTCAGGTTCACCCCTCCACTTT	CASSYEGGSGSPLHF
TRBJ1-2	TRBV6-5	NA	NA	TGTGCCAGCAGTGCCGGGAACGACTATGGCTACACCTTC	CASSAGNDYGYTF
TRBJ1-2	TRBV4-1	NA	NA	TGCGCCAGCAGCCAACGGACAGCGTTAATCGCTAACTATGGCTACACCTTC	CASSQRTALIANYGYTF
TRBJ2-3	TRBV29-1	NA	TRBD2	TGCAGCGTTCCGGGACTAGCGGGAAGGGATACGCAGTATTTT	CSVPGLAGRDTQYF
TRBJ1-1	TRBV7-9	NA	TRBD1	TGTGCCAGCAGAATACAGGGGATGAACACTGAAGCTTTCTTT	CASRIQGMNTEAFF
TRBJ2-3	TRBV4-2	few	TRBD2	TGTGCCAGCAGCCAAGTTACTAGCGGGTTCACAGATACGCAGTATTTT	CASSQVTSGFTDTQYF
TRBJ2-2	TRBV7-3	NA	NA	TGTGCCAGCAGGGAGGGACCCGGGGAGCTGTTTTTT	CASREGPGELFF
TRBJ1-2	TRBV12-5	NA	TRBD1	TGTGCTAGTGGCCCAGACAGGGCTTTTGGCTACACCTTC	CASGPDRAFGYTF